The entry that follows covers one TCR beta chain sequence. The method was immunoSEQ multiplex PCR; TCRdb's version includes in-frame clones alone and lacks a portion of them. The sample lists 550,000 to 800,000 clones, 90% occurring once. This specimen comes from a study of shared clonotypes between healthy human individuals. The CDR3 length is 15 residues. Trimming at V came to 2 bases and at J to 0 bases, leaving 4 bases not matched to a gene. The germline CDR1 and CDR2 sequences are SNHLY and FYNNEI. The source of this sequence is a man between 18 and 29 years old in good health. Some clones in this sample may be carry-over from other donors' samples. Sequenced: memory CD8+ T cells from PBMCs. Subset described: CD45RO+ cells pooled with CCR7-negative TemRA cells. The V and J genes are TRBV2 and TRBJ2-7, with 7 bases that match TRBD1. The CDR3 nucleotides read TGTGCCAGCAGTGAAAGGGGGCCGACCTCCTACGAGCAGTACTTC. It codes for CASSERGPTSYEQYF.